This TCR beta chain was captured by sequencing in a study of identical twins. The study's findings and limits: Clonotypes of the beta chain that were abundant in cord blood carried fewer insertions (memory repertoires showed none).

On this clonotype: The antigen remains unidentified.

Every donor was a healthy Caucasian. The V gene's germline CDR1 is DFQATT and CDR2 SNEGSKA (reference sequence). This CDR3 has 15 residues. Trimming left V 6 bases short and J 1 base short, with 15 bases between. A single record per CDR3 protein comes from TCRdb applying MiXCR to the 5' RACE reads. Counted here are about 340,000 distinct CDR3 sequences, about 12% occurring once; the ten biggest clones make up 7.2%. This sample also belongs to another study, concerning yellow fever vaccine responses in identical twins. Turning to that study: Twins' T cell vaccine responses reportedly looked partly convergent, partly personalized.

The sequence came from a woman aged 18-29 years in good health. Material: CD8+ T cells sorted from blood. The chain employs TRBV20-1 and TRBJ2-2; TRBD1 or TRBD2 may be the D gene (5 bases each). CDR3 protein: CSADSGGWNTGELFF. The CDR3 nucleotides are TGCAGTGCCGATAGTGGGGGATGGAACACCGGGGAGCTGTTTTTT.